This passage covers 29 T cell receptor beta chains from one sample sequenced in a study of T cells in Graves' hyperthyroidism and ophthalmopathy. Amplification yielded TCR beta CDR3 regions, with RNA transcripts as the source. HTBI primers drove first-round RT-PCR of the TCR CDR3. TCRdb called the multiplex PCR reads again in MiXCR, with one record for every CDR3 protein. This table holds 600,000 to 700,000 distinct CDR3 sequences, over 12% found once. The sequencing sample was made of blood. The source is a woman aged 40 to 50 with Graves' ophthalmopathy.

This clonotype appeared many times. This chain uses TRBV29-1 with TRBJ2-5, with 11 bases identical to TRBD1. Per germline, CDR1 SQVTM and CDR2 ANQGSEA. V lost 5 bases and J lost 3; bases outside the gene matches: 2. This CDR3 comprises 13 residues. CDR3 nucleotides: TGCAGCGTTTGGACAGGGGGCGAAGAGACCCAGTACTTC. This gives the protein CSVWTGGEETQYF.

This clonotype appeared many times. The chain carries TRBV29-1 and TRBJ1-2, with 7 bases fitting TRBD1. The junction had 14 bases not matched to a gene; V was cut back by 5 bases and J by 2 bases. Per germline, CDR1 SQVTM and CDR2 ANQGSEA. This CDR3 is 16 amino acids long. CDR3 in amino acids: CSVQGGRGLENYGYTF. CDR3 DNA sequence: TGCAGCGTTCAGGGGGGACGGGGATTGGAAAACTATGGCTACACCTTC.

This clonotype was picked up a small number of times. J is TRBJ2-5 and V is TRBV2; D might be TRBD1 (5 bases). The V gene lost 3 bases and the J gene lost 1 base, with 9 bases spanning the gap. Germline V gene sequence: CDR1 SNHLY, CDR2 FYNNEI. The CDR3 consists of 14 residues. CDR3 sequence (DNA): TGTGCCAGCAGTGAGTCGACAGTCCAAGAGACCCAGTACTTC. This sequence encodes CASSESTVQETQYF.

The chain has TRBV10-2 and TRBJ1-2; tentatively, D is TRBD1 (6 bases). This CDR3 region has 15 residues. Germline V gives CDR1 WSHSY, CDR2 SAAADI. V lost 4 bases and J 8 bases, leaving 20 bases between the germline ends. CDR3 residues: CASSGGAAERKGYTF. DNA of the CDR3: TGCGCCAGCAGTGGGGGGGCCGCCGAGAGGAAGGGCTACACCTTC.

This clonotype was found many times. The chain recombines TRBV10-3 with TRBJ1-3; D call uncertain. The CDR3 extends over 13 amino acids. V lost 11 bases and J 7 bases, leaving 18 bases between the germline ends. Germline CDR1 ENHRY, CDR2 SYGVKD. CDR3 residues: CAASPTEGNTIYF. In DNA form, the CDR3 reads TGTGCCGCTTCACCGACGGAAGGGAACACCATATATTTT.

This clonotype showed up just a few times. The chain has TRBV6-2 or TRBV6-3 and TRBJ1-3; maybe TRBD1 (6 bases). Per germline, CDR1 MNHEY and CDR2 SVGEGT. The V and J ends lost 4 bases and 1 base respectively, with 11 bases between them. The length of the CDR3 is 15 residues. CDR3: CASSFGTPSGNTIYF. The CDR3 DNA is TGTGCCAGCAGTTTCGGGACACCGTCTGGAAACACCATATATTTT.

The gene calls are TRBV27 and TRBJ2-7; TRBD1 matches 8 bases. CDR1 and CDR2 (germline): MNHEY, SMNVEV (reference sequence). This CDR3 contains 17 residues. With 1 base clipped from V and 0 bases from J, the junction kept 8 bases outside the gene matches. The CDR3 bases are TGTGCCAGCAGTTTATTATCCCGGACAGGGAGCTCCTACGAGCAGTACTTC. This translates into CASSLLSRTGSSYEQYF.

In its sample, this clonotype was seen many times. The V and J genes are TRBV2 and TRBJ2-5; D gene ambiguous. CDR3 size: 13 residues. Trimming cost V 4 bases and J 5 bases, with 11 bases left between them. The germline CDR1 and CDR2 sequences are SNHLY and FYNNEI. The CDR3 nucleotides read TGTGCCAGCAGTGTGCATGAGTACGAGACCCAGTACTTC. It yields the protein CASSVHEYETQYF.

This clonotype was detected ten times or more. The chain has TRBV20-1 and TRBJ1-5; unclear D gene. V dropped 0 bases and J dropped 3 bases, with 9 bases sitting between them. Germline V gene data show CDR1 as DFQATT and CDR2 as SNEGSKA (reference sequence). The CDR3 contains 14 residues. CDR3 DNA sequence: TGCAGTGCTAGAGATACCAGGATCAATCAGCCCCAGCATTTT. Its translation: CSARDTRINQPQHF.

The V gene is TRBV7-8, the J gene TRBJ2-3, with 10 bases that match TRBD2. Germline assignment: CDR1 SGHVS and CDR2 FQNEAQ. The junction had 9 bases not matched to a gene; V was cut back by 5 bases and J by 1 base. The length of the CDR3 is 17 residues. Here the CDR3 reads CASSILAGVGGTDTQYF. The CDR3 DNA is TGTGCCAGCAGCATTCTAGCGGGAGTAGGGGGCACAGATACGCAGTATTTT. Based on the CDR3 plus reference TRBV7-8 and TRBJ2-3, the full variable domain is GAGVSQSPRYKVAKRGQDVALRCDPISGHVSLFWYQQALGQGPEFLTYFQNEAQLDKSGLPSDRFFAERPEGSVSTLKIQRTQQEDSAVYLCASSILAGVGGTDTQYFGPGTRLTVL.

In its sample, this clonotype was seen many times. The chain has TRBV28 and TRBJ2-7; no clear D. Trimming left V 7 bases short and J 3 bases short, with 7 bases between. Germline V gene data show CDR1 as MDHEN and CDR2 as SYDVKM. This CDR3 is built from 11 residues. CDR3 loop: CASNKNYEQYF. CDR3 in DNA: TGTGCCAGCAACAAGAACTACGAGCAGTACTTC.

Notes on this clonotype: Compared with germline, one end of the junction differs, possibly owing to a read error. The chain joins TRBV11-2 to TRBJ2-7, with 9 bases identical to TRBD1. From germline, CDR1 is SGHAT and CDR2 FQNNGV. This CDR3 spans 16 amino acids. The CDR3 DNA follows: TGTGCCAGCGGCTTAGATGGCCACCGGACAGGGGACGAGCAGTACTTC. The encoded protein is CASGLDGHRTGDEQYF.

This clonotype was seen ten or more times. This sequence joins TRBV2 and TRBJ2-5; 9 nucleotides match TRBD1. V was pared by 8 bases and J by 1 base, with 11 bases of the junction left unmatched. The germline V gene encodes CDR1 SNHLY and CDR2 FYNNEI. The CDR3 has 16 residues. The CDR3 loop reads CASWVDRGIRQETQYF. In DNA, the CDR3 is TGTGCCAGCTGGGTGGACAGGGGTATTCGCCAAGAGACCCAGTACTTC. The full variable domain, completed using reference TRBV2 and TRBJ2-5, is EPEVTQTPSHQVTQMGQEVILRCVPISNHLYFYWYRQILGQKVEFLVSFYNNEISEKSEIFDDQFSVERPDGSNFTLKIRSTKLEDSAMYFCASWVDRGIRQETQYFGPGTRLLVL.

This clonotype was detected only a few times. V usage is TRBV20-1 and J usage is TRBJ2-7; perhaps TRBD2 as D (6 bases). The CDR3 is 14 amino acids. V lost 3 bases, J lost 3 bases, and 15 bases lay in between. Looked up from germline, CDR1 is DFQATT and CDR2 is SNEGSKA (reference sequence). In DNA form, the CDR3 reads TGCAGTGCTAGTTCGGAAGCGGGTCTCTACGAGCAGTACTTC. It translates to CSASSEAGLYEQYF.

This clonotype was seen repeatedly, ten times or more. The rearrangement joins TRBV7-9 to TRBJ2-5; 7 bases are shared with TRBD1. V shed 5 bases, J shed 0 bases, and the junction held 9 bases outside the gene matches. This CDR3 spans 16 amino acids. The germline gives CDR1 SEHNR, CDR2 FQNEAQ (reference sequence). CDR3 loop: CASSPPGQLYQETQYF. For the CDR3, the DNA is TGTGCCAGCAGCCCGCCGGGACAGCTGTACCAAGAGACCCAGTACTTC.

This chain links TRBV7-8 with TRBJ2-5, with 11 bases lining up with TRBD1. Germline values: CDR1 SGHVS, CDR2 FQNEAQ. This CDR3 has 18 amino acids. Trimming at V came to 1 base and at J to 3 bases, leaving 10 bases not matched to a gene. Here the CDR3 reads CASSLDLRTGGEEETQYF. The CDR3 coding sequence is TGTGCCAGCAGCTTAGACCTTCGGACAGGGGGCGAAGAAGAGACCCAGTACTTC.

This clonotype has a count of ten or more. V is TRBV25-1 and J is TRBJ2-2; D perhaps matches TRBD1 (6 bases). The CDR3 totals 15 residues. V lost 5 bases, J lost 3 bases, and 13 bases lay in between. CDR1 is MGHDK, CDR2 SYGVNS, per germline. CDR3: CASSPRTVDTGELFF. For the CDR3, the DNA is TGTGCCAGCAGTCCCCGGACAGTAGACACCGGGGAGCTGTTTTTT. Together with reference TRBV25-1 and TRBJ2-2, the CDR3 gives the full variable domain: EADIYQTPRYLVIGTGKKITLECSQTMGHDKMYWYQQDPGMELHLIHYSYGVNSTEKGDLSSESTVSRIRTEHFPLTLESARPSHTSQYLCASSPRTVDTGELFFGEGSRLTVL.

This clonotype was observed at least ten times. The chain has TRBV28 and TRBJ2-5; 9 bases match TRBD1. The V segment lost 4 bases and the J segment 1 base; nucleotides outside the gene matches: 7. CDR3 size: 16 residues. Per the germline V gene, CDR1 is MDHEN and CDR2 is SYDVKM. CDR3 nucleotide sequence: TGTGCCAGCAGTTCATCCGGGACAGGGATCCAAGAGACCCAGTACTTC. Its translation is CASSSSGTGIQETQYF.

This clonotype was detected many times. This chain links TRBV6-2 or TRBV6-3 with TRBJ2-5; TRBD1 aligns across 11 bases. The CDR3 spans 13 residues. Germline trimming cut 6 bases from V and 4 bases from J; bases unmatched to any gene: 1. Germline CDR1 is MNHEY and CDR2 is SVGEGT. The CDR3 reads CASRGTGGETQYF. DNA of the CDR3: TGTGCCAGCAGAGGGACAGGGGGAGAGACCCAGTACTTC.

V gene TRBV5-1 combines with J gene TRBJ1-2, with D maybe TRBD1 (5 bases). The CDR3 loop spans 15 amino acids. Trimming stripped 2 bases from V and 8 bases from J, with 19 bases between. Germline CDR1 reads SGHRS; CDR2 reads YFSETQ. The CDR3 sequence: CASSLTLGQGNGYTF. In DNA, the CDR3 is TGCGCCAGCAGCTTAACTCTGGGTCAGGGAAACGGCTACACCTTC.

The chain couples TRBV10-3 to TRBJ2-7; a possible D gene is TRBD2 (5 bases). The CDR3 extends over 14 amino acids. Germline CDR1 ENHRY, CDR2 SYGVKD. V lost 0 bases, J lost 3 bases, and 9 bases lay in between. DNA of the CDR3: TGTGCCATCAGTGAGTCGACGGGAAACTACGAGCAGTACTTC. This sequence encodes CAISESTGNYEQYF.

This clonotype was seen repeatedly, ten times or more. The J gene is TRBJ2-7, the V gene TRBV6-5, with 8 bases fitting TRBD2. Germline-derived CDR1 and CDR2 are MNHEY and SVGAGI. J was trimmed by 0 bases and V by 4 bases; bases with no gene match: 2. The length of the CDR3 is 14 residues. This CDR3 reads CASSWREASYEQYF. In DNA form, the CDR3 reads TGTGCCAGCAGTTGGCGGGAGGCCTCCTACGAGCAGTACTTC.

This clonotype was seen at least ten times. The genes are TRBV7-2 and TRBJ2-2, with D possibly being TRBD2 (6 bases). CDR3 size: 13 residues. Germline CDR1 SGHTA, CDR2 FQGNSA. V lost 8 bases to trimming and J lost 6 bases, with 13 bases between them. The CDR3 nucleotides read TGTGCCAGCCGGGACTCCGGGTCCGGGGAGCTGTTTTTT. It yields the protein CASRDSGSGELFF. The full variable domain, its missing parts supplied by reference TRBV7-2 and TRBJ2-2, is GAGVSQSPSNKVTEKGKDVELRCDPISGHTALYWYRQSLGQGLEFLIYFQGNSAPDKSGLPSDRFSAERTGGSVSTLTIQRTQQEDSAVYLCASRDSGSGELFFGEGSRLTVL.

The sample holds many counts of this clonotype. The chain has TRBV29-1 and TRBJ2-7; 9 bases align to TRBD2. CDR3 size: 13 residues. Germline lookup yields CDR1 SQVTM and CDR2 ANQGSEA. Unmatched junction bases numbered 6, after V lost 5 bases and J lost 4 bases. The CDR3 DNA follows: TGCAGCGTTTTAGCGGGAGAGGGATACGAGCAGTACTTC. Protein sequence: CSVLAGEGYEQYF.

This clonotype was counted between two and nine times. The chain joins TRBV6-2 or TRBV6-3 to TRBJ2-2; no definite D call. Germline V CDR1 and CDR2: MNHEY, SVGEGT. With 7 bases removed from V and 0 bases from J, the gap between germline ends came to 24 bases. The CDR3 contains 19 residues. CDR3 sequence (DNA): TGTGCCAGCAACCACCGGCCAAAATTTTTACTCGCGAACACCGGGGAGCTGTTTTTT. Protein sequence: CASNHRPKFLLANTGELFF.

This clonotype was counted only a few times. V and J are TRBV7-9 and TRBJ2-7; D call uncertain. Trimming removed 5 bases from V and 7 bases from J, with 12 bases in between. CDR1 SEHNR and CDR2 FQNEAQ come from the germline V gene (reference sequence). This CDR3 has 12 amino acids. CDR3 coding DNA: TGTGCCAGCAGCCCCACCCTCTGGGAGCAGTACTTC. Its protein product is CASSPTLWEQYF.

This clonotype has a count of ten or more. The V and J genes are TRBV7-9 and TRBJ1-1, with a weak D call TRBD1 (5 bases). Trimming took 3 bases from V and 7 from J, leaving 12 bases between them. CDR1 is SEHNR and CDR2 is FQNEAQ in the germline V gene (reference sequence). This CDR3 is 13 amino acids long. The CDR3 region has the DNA TGTGCCAGCAGCTTTGATGCACAGGATGAAGCTTTCTTT. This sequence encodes CASSFDAQDEAFF.

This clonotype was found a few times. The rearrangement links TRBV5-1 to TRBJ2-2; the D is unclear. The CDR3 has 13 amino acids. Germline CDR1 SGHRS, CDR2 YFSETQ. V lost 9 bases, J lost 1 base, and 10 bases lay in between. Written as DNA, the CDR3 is TGCGCCACCCTTGACAAGAACACCGGGGAGCTGTTTTTT. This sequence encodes CATLDKNTGELFF.

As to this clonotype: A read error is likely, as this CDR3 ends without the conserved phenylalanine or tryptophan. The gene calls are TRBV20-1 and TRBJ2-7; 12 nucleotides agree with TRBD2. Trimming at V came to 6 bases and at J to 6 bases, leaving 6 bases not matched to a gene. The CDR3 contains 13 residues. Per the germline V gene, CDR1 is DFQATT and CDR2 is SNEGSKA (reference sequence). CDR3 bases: TGCAGTGCCGCGACTAGCGGGAGCCCCGAGCAGTACCTC. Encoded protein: CSAATSGSPEQYL.